This T cell receptor beta chain was profiled in a study of regulatory T cells in long-lasting Graves disease. There are many counts of this clonotype. Indicated time point: newly diagnosed GD, antithyroid drugs for less than 3 months. Isolated PBMC RNA provided the starting material for the TCR library. With iRepertoire HTBI primers and Arm-PCR of CDR3 regions, TCR beta libraries were built. TCRdb called the multiplex PCR reads again in MiXCR, with one record for every CDR3 protein. The profile shows roughly 560,000 distinct CDR3 sequences, more than 10% of them singletons. J was trimmed by 5 bases and V by 5 bases; bases with no gene match: 15. This CDR3 region has 16 residues. CDR1 is SGHAT and CDR2 is FQNNGV in the germline V gene. These same records also appear under a second study, on T cells in Graves' hyperthyroidism and ophthalmopathy. Per that paper: Blood also showed most of the thyroid clonotypes that were expanded above 0.001.

The sample was peripheral blood mononuclear cells (PBMCs), taken at new diagnosis, from a patient treated with antithyroid drugs. The receptor was derived from a woman aged 25 to 39 with Graves disease. The chain has TRBV11-2 and TRBJ2-7; the match to TRBD2 covers 7 bases. CDR3 nucleotide sequence: TGTGCCAGCAGCCCTGGGGACTACCCCTCGGTGGACGAGCAGTACTTC. It is translated as CASSPGDYPSVDEQYF.